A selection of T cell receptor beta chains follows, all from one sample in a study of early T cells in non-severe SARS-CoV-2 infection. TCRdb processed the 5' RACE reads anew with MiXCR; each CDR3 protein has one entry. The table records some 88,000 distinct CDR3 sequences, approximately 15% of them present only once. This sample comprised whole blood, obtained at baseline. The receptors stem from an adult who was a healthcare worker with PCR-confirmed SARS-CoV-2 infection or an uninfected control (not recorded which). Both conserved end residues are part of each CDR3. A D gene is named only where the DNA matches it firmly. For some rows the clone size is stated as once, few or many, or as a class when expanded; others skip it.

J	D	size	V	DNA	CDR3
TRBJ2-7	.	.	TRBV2	TGTGCCAGCAGTGAAGCTTTGACCACTAATCCCTACGAGCAGTACTTC	CASSEALTTNPYEQYF
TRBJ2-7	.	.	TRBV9	TGTGCCAGCAGCCAGAGTGGGGGCTACGAGCAGTACTTC	CASSQSGGYEQYF
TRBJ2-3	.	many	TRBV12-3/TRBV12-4	TGTGCCAGCAGTTCCCTACAGGGTGAGGAGGGCACAGATACGCAGTATTTT	CASSSLQGEEGTDTQYF
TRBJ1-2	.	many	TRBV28	TGTGCCAGCAGTCAATCCAGGAGTAGCTATGGCTACACCTTC	CASSQSRSSYGYTF
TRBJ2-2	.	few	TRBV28	TGTGCCAGCTGGGCCAGCGTCAACACCGGGGAGCTGTTTTTT	CASWASVNTGELFF
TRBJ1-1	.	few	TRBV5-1	TGCGCCAGTAACCCGGGGAGGGATACTGAAGCTTTCTTT	CASNPGRDTEAFF
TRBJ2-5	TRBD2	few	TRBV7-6	TGTGCCAGCAGCTCCGGACTAGTAGCGTTCCAAGAGACCCAGTACTTC	CASSSGLVAFQETQYF
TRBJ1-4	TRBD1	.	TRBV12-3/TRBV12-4	TGTGCCAGCAGGAGGACAGGTGGCCTTGCAACTAATGAAAAACTGTTTTTT	CASRRTGGLATNEKLFF
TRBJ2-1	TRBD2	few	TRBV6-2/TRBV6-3	TGTGCCAGCTCCCTAGCGGGAGTTAGAAATGAGCAGTTCTTC	CASSLAGVRNEQFF
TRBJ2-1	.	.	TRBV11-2	TGTGCCAGCAGCTTTAGTTCGGGCAATGAGCAGTTCTTC	CASSFSSGNEQFF
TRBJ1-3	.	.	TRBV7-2	TGTGCCAGCAGCTTAGCGTTGCCAGCGGGAAACACCATATATTTT	CASSLALPAGNTIYF
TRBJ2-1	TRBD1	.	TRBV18	TGTGTCAGCACAGGGGGCGTAGACAATGAGCAGTTCTTC	CVSTGGVDNEQFF
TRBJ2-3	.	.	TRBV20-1	TGCAGTGCTGGGGCCACCGGAGGGCGTAGCACAGATACGCAGTATTTT	CSAGATGGRSTDTQYF
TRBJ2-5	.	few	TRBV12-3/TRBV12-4	TGTGCCAGCGGGTATTCAGGGGAGGGAGAGACCCAGTACTTC	CASGYSGEGETQYF
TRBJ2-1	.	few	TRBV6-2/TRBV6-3	TGTGCCAGCAGTTACTCGAGGGTCCAGGGGGGTGATGAGCAGTTCTTC	CASSYSRVQGGDEQFF
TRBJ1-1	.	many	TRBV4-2	TGTGCCAGCAGTCCACTGGGGAGTACTGAAGCTTTCTTT	CASSPLGSTEAFF
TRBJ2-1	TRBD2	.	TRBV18	TGTGCCAGCTCACCGGGGACTACAGCCGAGCAGTTCTTC	CASSPGTTAEQFF